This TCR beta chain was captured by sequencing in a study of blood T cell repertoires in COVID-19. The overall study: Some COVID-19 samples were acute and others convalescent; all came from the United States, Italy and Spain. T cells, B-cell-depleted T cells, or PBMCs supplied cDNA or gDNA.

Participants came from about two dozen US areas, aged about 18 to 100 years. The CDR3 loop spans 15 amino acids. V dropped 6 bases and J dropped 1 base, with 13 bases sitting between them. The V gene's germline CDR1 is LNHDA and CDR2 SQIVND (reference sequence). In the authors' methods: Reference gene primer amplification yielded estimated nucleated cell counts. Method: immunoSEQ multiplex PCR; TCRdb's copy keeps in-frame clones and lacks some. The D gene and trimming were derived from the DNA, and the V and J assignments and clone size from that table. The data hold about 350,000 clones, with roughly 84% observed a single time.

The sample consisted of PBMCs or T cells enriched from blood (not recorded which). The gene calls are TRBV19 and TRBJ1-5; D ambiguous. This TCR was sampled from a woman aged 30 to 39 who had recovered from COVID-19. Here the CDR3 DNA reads TGTGCCAGTAGCCCCCAGGCGGGGAGCAATCAGCCCCAGCATTTT. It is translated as CASSPQAGSNQPQHF.